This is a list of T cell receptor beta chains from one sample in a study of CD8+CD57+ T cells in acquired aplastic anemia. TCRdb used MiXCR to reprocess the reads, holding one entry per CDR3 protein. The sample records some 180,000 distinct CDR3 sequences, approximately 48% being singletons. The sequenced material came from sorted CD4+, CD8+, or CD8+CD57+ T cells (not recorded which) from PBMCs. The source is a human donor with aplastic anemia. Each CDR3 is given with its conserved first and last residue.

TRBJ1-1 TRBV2 CASTYQGGTEAFF
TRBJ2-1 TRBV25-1 CASSGSSYNEQFF
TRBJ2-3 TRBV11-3 CASSFGLSTDTQYF
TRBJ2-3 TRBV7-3 CASSYDSGGTDTQYF
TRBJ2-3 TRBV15 CATSRDLLAGVTDTQYF
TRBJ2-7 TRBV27 CASREGKLSYEQYF
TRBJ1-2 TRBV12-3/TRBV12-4 CASSSTRGRGRANYGYTF
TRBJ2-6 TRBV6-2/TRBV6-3 CASSKTSGGAGANVLTF
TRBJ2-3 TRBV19 CASSKAGGPTDTQYF
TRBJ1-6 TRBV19 CASSLTVAGSPLHF
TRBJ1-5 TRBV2 CASTTGKSGLVSNQPQHF
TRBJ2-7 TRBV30 CAWSYRGHEQYF
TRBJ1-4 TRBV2 CASSPYAAGQLNEKLFF
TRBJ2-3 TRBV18 CASSPRGSGSTDTQYF
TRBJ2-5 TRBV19 CASSVPGVSETQYF
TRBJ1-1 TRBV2 CASSDRVPEAFF
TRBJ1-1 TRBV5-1 CASSGGGATEAFF
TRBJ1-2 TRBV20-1 CSAREAGGGYTF
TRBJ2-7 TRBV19 CASSTGTGTSYEQYF
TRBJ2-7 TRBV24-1 CATEGLAGGGNSYEQYF
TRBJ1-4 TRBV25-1 CASSEFGRMDKLFF
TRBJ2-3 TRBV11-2 CASSFPTDGYSTDTQYF
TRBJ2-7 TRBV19 CASSIGSTYEQYF
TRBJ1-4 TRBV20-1 CSARGGPEKLFF
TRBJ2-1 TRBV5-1 CASSFAGGPHNEQFF
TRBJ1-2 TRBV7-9 CASSRGDYGYTF
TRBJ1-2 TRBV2 CASSPRGGYTF
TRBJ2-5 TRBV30 CAWSSQPGETQYF
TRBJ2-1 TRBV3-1 CASSQALAGVGNEQFF
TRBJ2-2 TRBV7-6 CASSQQGGNTGELFF
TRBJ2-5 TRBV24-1 CATSTPSGPTQYF
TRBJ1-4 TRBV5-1 CASSLERQGKANEKLFF
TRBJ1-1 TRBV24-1 CATSDPRRGAEAFF
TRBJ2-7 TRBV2 CASSVEGESAYEQYF
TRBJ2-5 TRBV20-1 CSARRGAQETQYF
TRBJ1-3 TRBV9 CASRQGAAGNTIYF
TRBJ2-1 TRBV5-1 CASSLGLWAGGDNEQFF
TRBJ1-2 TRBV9 CASSPWTGDNYGYTF
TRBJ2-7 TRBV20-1 CSARKGLGDSYEQYF
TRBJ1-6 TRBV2 CASMGQGAGSSPLHF
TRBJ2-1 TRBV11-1 CASSLVGLAGGYGEQFF
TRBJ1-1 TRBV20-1 CSAPRDRGQTEAFF